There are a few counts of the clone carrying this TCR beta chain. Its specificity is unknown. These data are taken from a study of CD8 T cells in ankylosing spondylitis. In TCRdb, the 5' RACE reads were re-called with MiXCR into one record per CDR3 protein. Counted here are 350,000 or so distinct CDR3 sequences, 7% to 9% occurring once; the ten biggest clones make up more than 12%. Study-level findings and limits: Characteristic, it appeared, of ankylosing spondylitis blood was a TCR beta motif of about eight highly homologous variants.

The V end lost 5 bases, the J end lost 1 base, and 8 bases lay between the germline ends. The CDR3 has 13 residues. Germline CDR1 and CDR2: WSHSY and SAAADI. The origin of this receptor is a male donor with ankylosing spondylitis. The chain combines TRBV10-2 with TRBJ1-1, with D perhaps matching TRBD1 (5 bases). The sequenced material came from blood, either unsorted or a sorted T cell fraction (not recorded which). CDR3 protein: CASSWGRNTEAFF. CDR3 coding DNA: TGCGCCAGCAGTTGGGGCAGGAACACTGAAGCTTTCTTT.